These T cell receptor beta chains were read from a single sample in a study of cytomegalovirus exposure and HLA in healthy donors. TCRdb keeps only in-frame clones here, not all; method: immunoSEQ multiplex PCR. This table holds about 65,000 clones, over 75% found once. The specimen was PBMCs. The source of these receptors is a woman aged 30 to 39 in good health and CMV-seronegative. Each CDR3 is given with its conserved first and last residue. Each record gives: CDR3 length, D gene, J gene, V gene, clone size, CDR3 protein, CDR3 DNA. A D gene is named only where the DNA matches it firmly. The size of a clone is reported for some rows only, either as once, few or many, or as a class for expanded clones.

15	.	TRBJ1-1	TRBV9	.	CASSPSQGLNTEAFF	TGTGCCAGCAGCCCGTCGCAGGGGCTGAACACTGAAGCTTTCTTT
15	TRBD1	TRBJ1-1	TRBV5-1	.	CASSVRQGRDTEAFF	TGCGCCAGCAGCGTACGACAGGGACGCGACACTGAAGCTTTCTTT
15	.	TRBJ1-5	TRBV6-1	.	CASSEKRFFNQPQHF	TGTGCCAGCAGTGAAAAGAGGTTCTTCAATCAGCCCCAGCATTTT
12	.	TRBJ1-4	TRBV11-2	.	CASSSHGGRLFF	TGTGCCAGCAGCTCACACGGGGGGAGACTGTTTTTT
13	TRBD2	TRBJ2-7	TRBV10-1	.	CASSGGLTYEQYF	TGCGCCAGCAGTGGGGGACTAACCTACGAGCAGTACTTC
11	.	TRBJ1-1	TRBV2	.	CASRTRLGAFF	TGTGCCAGCAGAACGAGACTTGGAGCTTTCTTT
15	TRBD1	TRBJ1-5	TRBV15	once	CATSRDRGFNQPQHF	TGTGCCACCAGCCGGGACAGGGGCTTCAATCAGCCCCAGCATTTT
14	.	TRBJ1-4	TRBV6-5	.	CASSRRDGSEKLFF	TGTGCCAGCAGCCGCAGGGACGGGAGTGAAAAACTGTTTTTT
14	TRBD1	TRBJ2-5	TRBV7-9	.	CASSPGQGQETQYF	TGTGCCAGCAGCCCAGGACAGGGGCAAGAGACCCAGTACTTC
19	TRBD1	TRBJ1-4	TRBV4-3	.	CASSQGSAVRGAPNEKLFF	TGCGCCAGCAGCCAAGGAAGTGCAGTCAGGGGGGCTCCTAATGAAAAACTGTTTTTT
15	.	TRBJ1-2	TRBV6-5	.	CASSYSPSGNYGYTF	TGTGCCAGCAGTTACTCGCCATCAGGGAACTATGGCTACACCTTC
15	.	TRBJ2-2	TRBV15	.	CATSRRGGNAGELFF	TGTGCCACCAGCAGAAGGGGGGGGAATGCCGGGGAGCTGTTTTTT
13	.	TRBJ2-5	TRBV7-2	.	CASSLRRGETQYF	TGTGCCAGCAGCTTACGGAGAGGGGAGACCCAGTACTTC
16	.	TRBJ2-2	TRBV28	.	CASSLDRWLGTGELFF	TGTGCCAGCAGCCTTGACAGGTGGTTGGGCACCGGGGAGCTGTTTTTT
14	.	TRBJ1-1	TRBV15	.	CATSMGQMNTEAFF	TGTGCCACCAGCATGGGCCAGATGAACACTGAAGCTTTCTTT
16	.	TRBJ1-1	TRBV11-2	.	CASSPLSAGVDTEAFF	TGTGCCAGCAGCCCACTCTCAGCAGGGGTGGACACTGAAGCTTTCTTT
15	.	TRBJ1-5	TRBV9	.	CASSVGTASNQPQHF	TGTGCCAGCAGCGTAGGTACAGCTAGCAATCAGCCCCAGCATTTT
13	.	TRBJ1-1	TRBV2	.	CASCNPAGTEAFF	TGTGCCAGCTGTAACCCGGCGGGTACTGAAGCTTTCTTT
14	.	TRBJ1-4	TRBV30	.	CAWSLLRAGEKLFF	TGTGCCTGGAGCCTCCTCCGGGCGGGTGAAAAACTGTTTTTT
11	.	TRBJ1-1	TRBV6-5	.	CASRENTEAFF	TGTGCCAGTCGAGAGAACACTGAAGCTTTCTTT
14	.	TRBJ1-2	TRBV6-5	few	CASTGGAQGYGYTF	TGTGCCAGCACGGGGGGGGCGCAAGGCTATGGCTACACCTTC
14	.	TRBJ2-5	TRBV29-1	.	CSVESRGGRETQYF	TGCAGCGTTGAATCTAGGGGTGGACGAGAGACCCAGTACTTC
13	TRBD2	TRBJ2-5	TRBV30	.	CAWSRREKETQYF	TGTGCCTGGAGTAGGCGGGAGAAAGAGACCCAGTACTTC
12	TRBD1	TRBJ1-2	TRBV4-2	.	CASSPTGGGYTF	TGTGCCAGCAGTCCGACAGGGGGTGGCTACACCTTC
12	.	TRBJ1-2	TRBV5-6	.	CASSLGREGYTF	TGTGCCAGCAGCTTGGGCAGGGAAGGCTACACCTTC
14	TRBD1	TRBJ1-2	TRBV30	.	CAWSLPDRVYGYTF	TGTGCCTGGAGTCTACCCGACAGGGTCTATGGCTACACCTTC
15	.	TRBJ1-5	TRBV2	.	CASRPRGDSNQPQHF	TGTGCCAGCAGGCCCCGTGGAGATAGCAATCAGCCCCAGCATTTT
14	TRBD1	TRBJ1-2	TRBV16	.	CASSQYRGTDGYTF	TGTGCCAGCAGCCAATACAGGGGGACGGACGGCTACACCTTC
13	.	TRBJ1-4	TRBV30	few	CAWSAYASEKLFF	TGTGCCTGGAGTGCTTACGCTAGTGAAAAACTGTTTTTT
14	TRBD2	TRBJ2-1	TRBV30	.	CAWNGGRTYNEQFF	TGTGCCTGGAACGGCGGGAGGACTTACAATGAGCAGTTCTTC
15	.	TRBJ2-1	TRBV11-3	.	CASSHTSSSYNEQFF	TGTGCCAGCAGCCACACATCTAGCTCCTACAATGAGCAGTTCTTC
14	.	TRBJ2-7	TRBV5-4	.	CASSSSGTPYEQYF	TGTGCCAGCAGCTCGTCCGGGACTCCCTACGAGCAGTACTTC
14	TRBD1	TRBJ2-5	TRBV15	.	CATRETGVGETQYF	TGTGCCACCCGAGAGACAGGGGTGGGAGAGACCCAGTACTTC
14	.	TRBJ2-3	TRBV7-6	.	CASSRRVGADTQYF	TGTGCCAGCAGCCGCAGGGTAGGCGCAGATACGCAGTATTTT
13	.	TRBJ1-2	TRBV14	.	CASSPGQHYGYTF	TGTGCCAGCAGCCCAGGACAGCACTATGGCTACACCTTC
17	.	TRBJ1-6	TRBV2	.	CASSRVLVGQMSSPLHF	TGTGCCAGCAGTCGAGTTTTAGTCGGACAGATGAGTTCACCCCTCCACTTT
13	.	TRBJ1-2	TRBV19	.	CASVALGGQDYTF	TGTGCCAGTGTCGCCTTGGGGGGGCAGGACTACACCTTC
14	.	TRBJ1-1	TRBV13	.	CASSYLQGSTEAFF	TGTGCCAGCAGCTACCTACAGGGTAGCACTGAAGCTTTCTTT
14	TRBD2	TRBJ2-5	TRBV25-1	.	CASRRAGVGETQYF	TGTGCCAGCCGCCGAGCGGGAGTCGGAGAGACCCAGTACTTC
14	.	TRBJ1-6	TRBV10-3	.	CAISRQTEGSPLHF	TGTGCCATCAGCAGACAGACCGAAGGGTCACCCCTCCACTTT
14	.	TRBJ1-5	TRBV5-1	.	CASSLMGGNQPQHF	TGCGCCAGCAGCTTGATGGGAGGCAATCAGCCCCAGCATTTT
16	TRBD1	TRBJ2-7	TRBV2	once	CASSEYRGLMAYEQYF	TGTGCCAGCAGTGAGTACAGGGGGCTTATGGCCTACGAGCAGTACTTC
15	TRBD2	TRBJ2-3	TRBV30	once	CAWSRRAGDADTQYF	TGTGCCTGGAGTCGCCGAGCGGGAGATGCAGATACGCAGTATTTT
13	.	TRBJ2-3	TRBV29-1	.	CSVGGQGANTQYF	TGCAGCGTGGGGGGGCAGGGGGCGAATACGCAGTATTTT
15	TRBD1	TRBJ1-5	TRBV6-6	.	CASSYSGGAYQPQHF	TGTGCCAGCAGTTACTCAGGGGGCGCTTACCAGCCCCAGCATTTT
15	TRBD1	TRBJ1-2	TRBV6-5	few	CASSYSGTDNYGYTF	TGTGCCAGCAGTTACTCCGGGACAGACAACTATGGCTACACCTTC
14	TRBD1	TRBJ1-2	TRBV30	few	CARGLGQGIYGYTF	TGTGCCCGGGGACTGGGACAGGGGATCTATGGCTACACCTTC
14	.	TRBJ1-5	TRBV28	few	CASTRRGNNQPQHF	TGTGCCAGCACCCGGCGGGGGAACAATCAGCCCCAGCATTTT
16	TRBD2	TRBJ2-1	TRBV9	.	CASSVEGLAVGNEQFF	TGTGCCAGCAGCGTAGAAGGGCTAGCGGTCGGGAATGAGCAGTTCTTC
15	.	TRBJ2-1	TRBV6-5	.	CASSPRGGSYNEQFF	TGTGCCAGCAGCCCTCGGGGTGGTTCCTACAATGAGCAGTTCTTC
16	TRBD2	TRBJ2-1	TRBV28	few	CASSFQRGLGYNEQFF	TGTGCCAGCAGTTTCCAGCGGGGTCTGGGCTACAATGAGCAGTTCTTC
13	TRBD1	TRBJ1-1	TRBV6-5	.	CASRDGTDTEAFF	TGTGCCAGCAGGGACGGGACAGACACTGAAGCTTTCTTT
13	.	TRBJ2-5	TRBV6-6	.	CASSKGEQETQYF	TGTGCCAGCAGCAAAGGGGAACAAGAGACCCAGTACTTC
12	TRBD1	TRBJ1-2	TRBV29-1	.	CSVDGTGGYYTF	TGCAGCGTTGACGGGACAGGGGGCTACTACACCTTC
12	.	TRBJ1-1	TRBV6-6	.	CASSPGGYFPFF	TGTGCCAGCAGCCCCGGGGGGTATTTCCCTTTCTTT
15	TRBD2	TRBJ2-3	TRBV28	.	CASRLAGSRTDTQYF	TGTGCCAGCAGACTAGCGGGGTCACGTACAGATACGCAGTATTTT
14	.	TRBJ2-5	TRBV28	.	CASTLRPQGETQYF	TGTGCCAGCACCCTAAGGCCGCAGGGCGAGACCCAGTACTTC
13	TRBD1	TRBJ1-2	TRBV9	.	CASSVTGGHGYTF	TGTGCCAGCAGCGTGACAGGGGGCCATGGCTACACCTTC